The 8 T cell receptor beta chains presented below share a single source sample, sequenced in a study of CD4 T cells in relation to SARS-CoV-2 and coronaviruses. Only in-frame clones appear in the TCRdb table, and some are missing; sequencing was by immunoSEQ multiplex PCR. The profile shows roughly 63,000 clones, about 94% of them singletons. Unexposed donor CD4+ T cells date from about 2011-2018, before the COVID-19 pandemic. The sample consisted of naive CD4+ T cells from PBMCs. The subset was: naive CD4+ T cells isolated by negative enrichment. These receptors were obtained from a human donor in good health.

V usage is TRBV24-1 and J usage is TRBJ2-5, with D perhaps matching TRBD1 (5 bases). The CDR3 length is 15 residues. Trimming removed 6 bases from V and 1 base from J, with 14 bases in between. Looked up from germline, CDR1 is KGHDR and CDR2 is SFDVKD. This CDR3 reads CATSRSGPGQETQYF. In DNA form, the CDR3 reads TGTGCCACCAGTCGTTCAGGGCCGGGCCAAGAGACCCAGTACTTC.

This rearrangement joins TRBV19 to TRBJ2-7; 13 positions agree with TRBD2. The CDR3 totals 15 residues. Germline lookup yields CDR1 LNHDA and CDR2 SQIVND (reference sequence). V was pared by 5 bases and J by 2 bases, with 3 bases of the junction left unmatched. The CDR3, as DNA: TGTGCCAGTAGTGACGGGACTAGCGGGACCTACGAGCAGTACTTC. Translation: CASSDGTSGTYEQYF.

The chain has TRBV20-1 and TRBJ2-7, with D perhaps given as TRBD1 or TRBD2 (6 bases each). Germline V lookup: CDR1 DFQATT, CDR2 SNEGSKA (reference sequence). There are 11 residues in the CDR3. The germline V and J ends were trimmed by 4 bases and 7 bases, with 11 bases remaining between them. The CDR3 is CSAITGREQYF. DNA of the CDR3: TGCAGTGCTATCACAGGGAGGGAGCAGTACTTC.

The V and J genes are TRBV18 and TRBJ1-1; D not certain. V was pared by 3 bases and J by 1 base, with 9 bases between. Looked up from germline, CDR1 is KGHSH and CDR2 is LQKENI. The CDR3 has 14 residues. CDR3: CASSPLPENTEAFF. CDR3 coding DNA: TGTGCCAGCTCACCCCTTCCGGAGAACACTGAAGCTTTCTTT.

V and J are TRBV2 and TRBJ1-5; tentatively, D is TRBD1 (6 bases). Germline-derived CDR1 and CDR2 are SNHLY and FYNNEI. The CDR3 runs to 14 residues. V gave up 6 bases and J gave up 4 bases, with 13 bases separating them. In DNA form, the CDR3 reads TGTGCCAGCAGCACCGACAGGAGGAATCAGCCCCAGCATTTT. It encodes CASSTDRRNQPQHF.

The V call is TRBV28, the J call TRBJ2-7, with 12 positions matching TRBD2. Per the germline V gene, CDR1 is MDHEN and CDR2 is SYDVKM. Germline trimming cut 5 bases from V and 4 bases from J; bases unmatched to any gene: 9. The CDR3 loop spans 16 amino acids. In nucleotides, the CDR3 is TGTGCCAGCAGTACTAGCGGGAGGCCCTCAATGTACGAGCAGTACTTC. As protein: CASSTSGRPSMYEQYF. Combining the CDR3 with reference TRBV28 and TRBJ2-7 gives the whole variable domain DVKVTQSSRYLVKRTGEKVFLECVQDMDHENMFWYRQDPGLGLRLIYFSYDVKMKEKGDIPEGYSVSREKKERFSLILESASTNQTSMYLCASSTSGRPSMYEQYFGPGTRLTVT.

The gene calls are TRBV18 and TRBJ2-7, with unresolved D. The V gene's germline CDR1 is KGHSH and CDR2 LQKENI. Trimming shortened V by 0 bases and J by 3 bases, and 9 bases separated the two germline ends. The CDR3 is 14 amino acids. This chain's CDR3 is CASSPPTQNYEQYF. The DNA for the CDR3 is TGTGCCAGCTCACCACCGACACAGAACTACGAGCAGTACTTC. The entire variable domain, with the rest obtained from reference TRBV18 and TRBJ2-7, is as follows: NAGVMQNPRHLVRRRGQEARLRCSPMKGHSHVYWYRQLPEEGLKFMVYLQKENIIDESGMPKERFSAEFPKEGPSILRIQQVVRGDSAAYFCASSPPTQNYEQYFGPGTRLTVT.

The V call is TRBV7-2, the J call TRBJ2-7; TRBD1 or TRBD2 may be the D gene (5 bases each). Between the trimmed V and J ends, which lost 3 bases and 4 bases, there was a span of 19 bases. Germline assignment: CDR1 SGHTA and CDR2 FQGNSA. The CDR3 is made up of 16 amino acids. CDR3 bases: TGTGCCAGCAGCTTGGCCTCCGGGACGGGAAGTTACGAGCAGTACTTC. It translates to CASSLASGTGSYEQYF. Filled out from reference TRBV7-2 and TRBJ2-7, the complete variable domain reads GAGVSQSPSNKVTEKGKDVELRCDPISGHTALYWYRQSLGQGLEFLIYFQGNSAPDKSGLPSDRFSAERTGGSVSTLTIQRTQQEDSAVYLCASSLASGTGSYEQYFGPGTRLTVT.